This T cell receptor (beta chain) was observed in a study of blood T cells in healthy people across ages. A minimum of 6.5 million PBMCs was isolated per sample. Regarding this clonotype: Its antigen is as yet unknown.

The use of a sample-barcoded 5' primer and a J-beta primer mix characterized a second PCR of about 7 to 12 cycles. From the 5' RACE reads, TCRdb called clonotypes with MiXCR, one entry per CDR3 protein. The profile covers around 710,000 distinct CDR3 sequences, with roughly two fifths appearing a single time and 20% to 25% taken by the ten largest. The CDR3 loop spans 13 amino acids. Germline values: CDR1 DFQATT, CDR2 SNEGSKA (reference sequence). The V and J ends lost 5 bases and 0 bases respectively, with 10 bases between them. Broader study findings: Long-lived donors exceeded aged donors in naive CD4+ cells and diversity. Naive T cell percentage showed a strong correlation with TCR beta diversity. CMV status of donors was not determined, possibly confounding expanded clonotype changes.

The receptor was isolated from a woman between 55 and 75 years old in good health. The chain couples TRBV20-1 to TRBJ1-1; no definite D call. Material: blood. This chain's CDR3 is CSASKGLNTEAFF. The CDR3 DNA reads TGCAGTGCTTCGAAAGGACTGAACACTGAAGCTTTCTTT.